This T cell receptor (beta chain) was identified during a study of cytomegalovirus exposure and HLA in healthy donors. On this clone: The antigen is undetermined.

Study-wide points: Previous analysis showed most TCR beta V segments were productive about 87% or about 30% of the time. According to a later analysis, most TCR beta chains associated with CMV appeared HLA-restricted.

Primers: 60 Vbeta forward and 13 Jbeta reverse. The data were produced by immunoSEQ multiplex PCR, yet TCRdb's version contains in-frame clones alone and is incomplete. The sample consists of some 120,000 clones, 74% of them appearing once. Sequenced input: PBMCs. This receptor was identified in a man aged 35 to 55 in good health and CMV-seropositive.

The CDR3 DNA reads as TGTGCCAGCAGTGAGACAGGTAATTACAATGAGCAGTTCTTC. It encodes CASSETGNYNEQFF. This chain joins TRBV4-2 and TRBJ2-1, with D tentatively TRBD1 (6 bases). Per germline, CDR1 LGHNA and CDR2 YNFKEQ. The CDR3 covers 14 residues. Trimming removed 6 bases from V and 4 bases from J, with 13 bases in between.